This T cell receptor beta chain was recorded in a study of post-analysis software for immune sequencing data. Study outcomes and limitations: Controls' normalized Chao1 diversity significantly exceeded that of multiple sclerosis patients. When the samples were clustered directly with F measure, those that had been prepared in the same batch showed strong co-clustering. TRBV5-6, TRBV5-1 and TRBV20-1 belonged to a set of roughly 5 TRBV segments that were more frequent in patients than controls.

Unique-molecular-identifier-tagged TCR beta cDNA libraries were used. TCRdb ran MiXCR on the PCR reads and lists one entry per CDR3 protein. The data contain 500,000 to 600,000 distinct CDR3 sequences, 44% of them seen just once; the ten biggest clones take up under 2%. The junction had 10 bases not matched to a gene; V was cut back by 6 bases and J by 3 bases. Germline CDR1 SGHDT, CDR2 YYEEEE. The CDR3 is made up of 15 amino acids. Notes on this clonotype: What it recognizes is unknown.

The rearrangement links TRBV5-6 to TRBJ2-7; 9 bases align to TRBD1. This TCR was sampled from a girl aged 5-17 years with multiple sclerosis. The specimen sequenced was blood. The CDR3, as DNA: TGTGCCAGCAACCAGGGACAGGGAGGATACTACGAGCAGTACTTC. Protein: CASNQGQGGYYEQYF.